In this sample, the clone carrying this T cell receptor beta chain turned up many times. Each CDR3 protein is one row after TCRdb ran MiXCR on the RT-PCR reads. The sample carries about 650,000 distinct CDR3 sequences, less than 15% recorded once. Trimming left V 4 bases short and J 1 base short, with 11 bases between. The germline V gene has CDR1 SGHRS and CDR2 YFSETQ. The CDR3 totals 14 residues. The data derive from a study of response to subunit inactivated influenza vaccine. The sequence came from a man aged 50 to 60 who received an inactivated influenza vaccine. The chain links TRBV5-1 to TRBJ2-5; D not certain. The sample was PBMCs from blood, taken 14 to 15 days before vaccination. The CDR3 loop is CASSPRVGQETQYF. CDR3 nucleotides: TGCGCCAGCAGCCCGAGAGTTGGCCAAGAGACCCAGTACTTC. The whole variable domain, filled in from reference TRBV5-1 and TRBJ2-5, reads KAGVTQTPRYLIKTRGQQVTLSCSPISGHRSVSWYQQTPGQGLQFLFEYFSETQRNKGNFPGRFSGRQFSNSRSEMNVSTLELGDSALYLCASSPRVGQETQYFGPGTRLLVL.